One sample yielded the 20 T cell receptor beta chains listed below, sequenced in a study of T cell repertoires in cytomegalovirus infection. One entry per CDR3 protein results from TCRdb running MiXCR on the reads. The sample has around 900,000 distinct CDR3 sequences, around 29% seen once. These TCRs are of unknown antigen specificity. This specimen consisted of cultured CD8+ T cells from PBMCs, obtained from culture after CMV antigen stimulation. These receptors came from a human donor in good health (CMV status not recorded). Some clones in this sample may be carry-over from other donors' samples.

The chain joins TRBV6-8 to TRBJ2-7, with 7 positions matching TRBD1. The CDR3 runs to 14 residues. Germline CDR1 reads MNHGY; CDR2 reads SAAAGT. J was trimmed by 0 bases and V by 10 bases; bases with no gene match: 9. Here the CDR3 DNA reads TGTGCCACCGCTTTAGGGACAGCCTCCTACGAGCAGTACTTC. This translates into CATALGTASYEQYF.

Worth noting for this clonotype: One end of the junction varies from germline; a read error may be responsible. This rearrangement joins TRBV5-3 to TRBJ1-5; D unclear. TRBV5-3 is placed among ORFs of uncertain function. The CDR3 length is 17 residues. The CDR3 DNA reads as TGTGCCAGCAGCTTGGTAGGGCCCTCCCTTAGCAATCAGCCCCAGCATTTT. Translated, it gives CASSLVGPSLSNQPQHF.

This clonotype was counted between two and nine times. CDR3 bases: TGCGCCAGCAGCCCTATAGATAGGGCTGAAGCTTTCTTT. Translated, it gives CASSPIDRAEAFF. The chain links TRBV4-1 to TRBJ1-1; D is uncertain. This CDR3 contains 13 residues. V lost 4 bases, J lost 6 bases, and 12 bases lay in between. Germline V gene sequence: CDR1 MGHRA, CDR2 YSYEKL.

The table lists this clonotype with a few counts. The rearrangement uses TRBV4-3 and TRBJ2-5; D may be TRBD2 (6 bases). This CDR3 region has 15 residues. Germline V gives CDR1 LGHNA, CDR2 YSLEER. Trimming cost V 2 bases and J 5 bases, with 15 bases left between them. The CDR3 nucleotides are TGCGCCAGCAGCCAACTAGCGAACATGGGGGAGACCCAGTACTTC. This codes for CASSQLANMGETQYF.

This chain joins TRBV11-1 and TRBJ2-3; tentative D call: TRBD2 (6 bases). Per the germline V gene, CDR1 is SGHAT and CDR2 is FQDESV (reference sequence). Trimming left V 5 bases short and J 2 bases short, with 17 bases between. This CDR3 spans 16 amino acids. The CDR3 region is CASSLAGTSSTDTQYF. CDR3 nucleotide sequence: TGTGCCAGCAGCCTTGCCGGGACTTCGTCCACAGATACGCAGTATTTT.

Regarding this clonotype: As the CDR3 is not closed by the conserved phenylalanine or tryptophan, this likely results from a read error. This chain uses TRBV11-2 with TRBJ2-3; TRBD1 is a possible D gene (7 bases). The CDR3 is 16 residues long. Trimming left V 5 bases short and J 6 bases short, with 21 bases between. Per germline, CDR1 SGHAT and CDR2 FQNNGV. Written as DNA, the CDR3 is TGTGCCAGCAGCGTTACCCCGACAGGGAGCGGGGATACGCAGTATTCT. It yields the protein CASSVTPTGSGDTQYS.

The CDR3: CAISDPGGDRGLSGYTF. The CDR3 coding sequence is TGTGCCATCAGTGACCCGGGGGGGGACAGGGGACTAAGCGGCTACACCTTC. This sequence joins TRBV10-3 and TRBJ1-2; 10 bases fit TRBD1. This CDR3 is built from 17 residues. Trimming removed 3 bases from V and 8 bases from J; junction bases left unmatched: 15. Germline lookup yields CDR1 ENHRY and CDR2 SYGVKD.

This clonotype was detected only a few times. V is TRBV7-6 and J is TRBJ2-1; the match to TRBD2 covers 15 bases. The CDR3 contains 19 residues. The germline gives CDR1 SGHVS, CDR2 FNYEAQ. Unmatched junction bases numbered 6, after V lost 1 base and J lost 2 bases. Here the CDR3 DNA reads TGTGCCAGCAGCTTAGAGGGACTAGCGGGGGGAAAAGCCTACAATGAGCAGTTCTTC. Translated: CASSLEGLAGGKAYNEQFF.

Comment on this clonotype: Likely a read error: the CDR3 ends without its conserved phenylalanine or tryptophan. V gene TRBV6-6 combines with J gene TRBJ1-1; perhaps TRBD1 as D (6 bases). CDR1 MNHNY and CDR2 SVGAGI come from the germline V gene (reference sequence). Between the trimmed V and J ends, which lost 5 bases and 0 bases, there was a span of 19 bases. CDR3 length: 17 residues. The CDR3 sequence is CASSDWDKFPMNTEAFI. As DNA, the CDR3 is TGTGCCAGCAGTGACTGGGACAAGTTTCCCATGAACACTGAAGCTTTCATT.

This clonotype showed up just a few times. The J gene is TRBJ2-1, the V gene TRBV20-1; TRBD1 is a possible D gene (5 bases). Deletions cut 2 bases from V and 8 bases from J, with 16 bases between. This CDR3 has 14 residues. Germline values: CDR1 DFQATT, CDR2 SNEGSKA (reference sequence). CDR3 nucleotides: TGCAGTGCTAGATCCCCGACGGCGACAGATGAGCAGTTCTTC. As protein: CSARSPTATDEQFF.

This clonotype was seen a handful of times. In DNA, the CDR3 is TGTGCCAGCAGTTTAAGGAGGGGCGGGGGAGAGCAGTTCTTC. Amino acids: CASSLRRGGGEQFF. V is TRBV27 and J is TRBJ2-1; 7 nucleotides agree with TRBD2. This CDR3 is 14 amino acids long. Germline V gene sequence: CDR1 MNHEY, CDR2 SMNVEV (reference sequence). V lost 2 bases to trimming and J lost 10 bases; unmatched junction nucleotides: 8.

This clonotype was seen repeatedly, ten times or more. The chain couples TRBV13 to TRBJ1-5; D not certain. Trimming pared 5 bases from V and 9 bases from J, leaving 14 bases between. The V gene's germline CDR1 is PRHDT and CDR2 FYEKMQ (reference sequence). This CDR3 contains 13 residues. CDR3 in DNA: TGTGCCAGCAGCCGATCCGGGGAGGGGCCCCAGCATTTT. It codes for CASSRSGEGPQHF.

The rearrangement uses TRBV6-6 and TRBJ1-3; D call uncertain. In germline, CDR1 is MNHNY, CDR2 SVGAGI (reference sequence). The CDR3 length is 17 residues. Trimming removed 3 bases at V and 0 bases at J, with 15 bases between. CDR3 sequence: CASSYLPDPSSGNTIYF. DNA of the CDR3: TGTGCCAGCAGTTATCTACCCGACCCCAGCTCTGGAAACACCATATATTTT.

About this clonotype: This could be a read error, since a much larger clone is one nucleotide away. The chain joins TRBV7-2 to TRBJ1-1, with a weak D call TRBD1 (5 bases). Germline CDR1 is SGHTA and CDR2 is FQGNSA. This CDR3 is 14 amino acids long. In nucleotides, the CDR3 is TGTGTCAGCAGCCAGGGATCCTTGAACACTGAAGCTTTCTTT. Translated, it gives CVSSQGSLNTEAFF.

The chain recombines TRBV6-8 with TRBJ2-1; TRBD2 aligns across 11 bases. The CDR3 contains 16 residues. The V segment lost 0 bases and the J segment 7 bases; nucleotides outside the gene matches: 5. The germline gives CDR1 MNHGY, CDR2 SAAAGT. CDR3 in amino acids: CASSYSILAGGNEQFF. The CDR3 nucleotides are TGTGCCAGCAGTTACTCGATTTTAGCGGGGGGGAATGAGCAGTTCTTC.

The rearrangement links TRBV20-1 to TRBJ1-2; no clear D gene. Deletions cut 0 bases from V and 6 bases from J, with 14 bases between. The CDR3 has 14 amino acids. The V gene's germline CDR1 is DFQATT and CDR2 SNEGSKA (reference sequence). CDR3 sequence reads: CSARDRNGNHGYTF. The CDR3 DNA reads TGCAGTGCTAGAGATCGTAACGGCAACCATGGCTACACCTTC.

This clonotype was counted ten times or more. V usage is TRBV7-9 and J usage is TRBJ2-5; D tentatively reads TRBD1 or TRBD2 (5 bases each). Per germline, CDR1 SEHNR and CDR2 FQNEAQ (reference sequence). V was trimmed by 2 bases and J by 5 bases, leaving 12 bases between them. This CDR3 region has 14 residues. CDR3 region: CASSLRGRGETQYF. The CDR3, as DNA: TGTGCCAGCAGCTTAAGGGGCCGAGGGGAGACCCAGTACTTC.

Many counts were recorded for this clonotype. The rearrangement uses TRBV7-2 and TRBJ1-2; D gene uncertain. CDR1 and CDR2 (germline): SGHTA, FQGNSA. The germline V and J ends were trimmed by 6 bases and 1 base, with 12 bases remaining between them. The CDR3 loop spans 14 amino acids. CDR3 loop: CASRVRGYNYGYTF. The CDR3 coding sequence is TGTGCCAGCAGAGTCAGAGGGTATAACTATGGCTACACCTTC.

V and J are TRBV12-3 or TRBV12-4 and TRBJ2-3, with a possible D match to TRBD1 (5 bases). The CDR3 runs to 14 residues. Between the trimmed V and J ends, which lost 6 bases and 2 bases, there was a span of 12 bases. The CDR3 reads CASSPSRATDTQYF. The CDR3 DNA sequence: TGTGCCAGCAGCCCAAGCAGGGCCACAGATACGCAGTATTTT.

This clonotype was detected only a few times. This chain uses TRBV20-1 with TRBJ2-1; tentatively, D is TRBD2 (6 bases). Germline loops: CDR1 DFQATT, CDR2 SNEGSKA (reference sequence). The CDR3 sequence is 14 residues long. This CDR3 is CSHLGGTSYNEQFF. The CDR3 nucleotides are TGCAGCCACCTAGGCGGGACCTCCTACAATGAGCAGTTCTTC.